Each of the 24 T cell receptor beta chains below was sequenced from the same sample in a study of cytomegalovirus exposure and HLA in healthy donors. Produced via immunoSEQ multiplex PCR; TCRdb's table is partial and in-frame only. Here the sample spans 100,000 to 150,000 clones, over 85% being singletons. Sequenced input: PBMCs. The origin of the receptors is a woman between 18 and 30 years old in good health and CMV-seronegative.

V and J are TRBV27 and TRBJ2-2, with 8 positions matching TRBD1. Unmatched junction bases numbered 6, after V lost 2 bases and J lost 1 base. CDR1 MNHEY and CDR2 SMNVEV come from the germline V gene (reference sequence). This CDR3 comprises 17 residues. CDR3 DNA sequence: TGTGCCAGCAGTTTAGTTATGACAGGGGAGAACACCGGGGAGCTGTTTTTT. Its translation is CASSLVMTGENTGELFF.

This chain links TRBV6-4 with TRBJ2-3, with 10 bases that match TRBD2. The CDR3 covers 14 residues. The V and J ends lost 5 bases and 1 base, in that order; junction bases with no gene match: 0. Germline loops: CDR1 MRHNA, CDR2 SNTAGT. CDR3 bases: TGTGCCAGCAGTACTAGCGGGGGCACAGATACGCAGTATTTT. This encodes CASSTSGGTDTQYF.

The chain recombines TRBV28 with TRBJ1-2, with 11 bases matching TRBD1. Trimming removed 5 bases from V and 6 bases from J; junction bases left unmatched: 11. CDR1 is MDHEN and CDR2 is SYDVKM in the germline V gene. The CDR3 is 16 amino acids. CDR3 residues: CASSPSGTGGSHGYTF. CDR3 sequence (DNA): TGTGCCAGCAGTCCTTCCGGGACAGGGGGTAGTCATGGCTACACCTTC.

V is TRBV2 and J is TRBJ2-7, with TRBD1 matching over 8 bases. The CDR3 covers 15 residues. Germline-derived CDR1 and CDR2 are SNHLY and FYNNEI. Trimming cost V 6 bases and J 1 base; bases outside gene matches: 8. The CDR3, as DNA: TGTGCCAGCAGGAAGGACAGGGACCGGTCCTACGAGCAGTACTTC. Its translation: CASRKDRDRSYEQYF.

The chain couples TRBV30 to TRBJ1-1; 8 nucleotides align to TRBD1. Per the germline V gene, CDR1 is GTSNPN and CDR2 is SVGIG (reference sequence). This CDR3 is built from 13 residues. V was pared by 5 bases and J by 5 bases, with 7 bases of the junction left unmatched. The CDR3: CAWSDRGWTEAFF. For the CDR3, the DNA is TGTGCCTGGTCCGACAGGGGTTGGACTGAAGCTTTCTTT.

The chain combines TRBV7-9 with TRBJ2-2; possible D gene TRBD2, 6 bases. Germline V lookup: CDR1 SEHNR, CDR2 FQNEAQ (reference sequence). The CDR3 sequence is 14 residues long. The V end lost 0 bases, the J end lost 6 bases, and 8 bases lay between the germline ends. The CDR3 nucleotides read TGTGCCAGCAGCTTAGCGGGAGGCCCCGGGGAGCTGTTTTTT. It specifies CASSLAGGPGELFF.

V usage is TRBV7-8 and J usage is TRBJ2-7, with 9 bases fitting TRBD2. V lost 7 bases to trimming and J lost 7 bases; unmatched junction nucleotides: 11. The CDR3 runs 14 residues. Germline CDR1 reads SGHVS; CDR2 reads FQNEAQ. CDR3 amino acids: CASTRGTSPLEQYF. DNA of the CDR3: TGTGCCAGCACCCGAGGGACTAGCCCTCTGGAGCAGTACTTC. The whole variable domain, filled in from reference TRBV7-8 and TRBJ2-7, reads GAGVSQSPRYKVAKRGQDVALRCDPISGHVSLFWYQQALGQGPEFLTYFQNEAQLDKSGLPSDRFFAERPEGSVSTLKIQRTQQEDSAVYLCASTRGTSPLEQYFGPGTRLTVT.

This sequence joins TRBV29-1 and TRBJ2-1; 9 bases line up with TRBD2. V shed 4 bases, J shed 2 bases, and the junction held 3 bases outside the gene matches. The CDR3 is made up of 14 amino acids. Germline CDR1 is SQVTM and CDR2 is ANQGSEA. The CDR3 reads CSVGSSGAYNEQFF. CDR3 DNA sequence: TGCAGCGTTGGCTCTAGCGGGGCCTACAATGAGCAGTTCTTC.

The V gene is TRBV7-2, the J gene TRBJ1-2, with 9 bases matching TRBD1. This CDR3 has 15 residues. The V segment lost 1 base and the J segment 5 bases; nucleotides outside the gene matches: 5. CDR1 is SGHTA, CDR2 FQGNSA, per germline. In DNA, the CDR3 is TGTGCCAGCAGCTTAGAGAAGGGACAGGGATATGGCTACACCTTC. Its protein product is CASSLEKGQGYGYTF.

V gene TRBV2 combines with J gene TRBJ2-7, with D possibly being TRBD2 (6 bases). V lost 9 bases, J lost 7 bases, and 28 bases lay in between. Germline CDR1 SNHLY, CDR2 FYNNEI. The CDR3 has 16 residues. The CDR3 nucleotides read TGTGCCAGTAAAACCGATTCTGGACTAAAATACTCGGAGCAGTACTTC. It translates to CASKTDSGLKYSEQYF.

This rearrangement joins TRBV7-6 to TRBJ1-4, with 10 bases that match TRBD1. V lost 1 base and J lost 7; bases outside the gene matches: 6. The germline V gene has CDR1 SGHVS and CDR2 FNYEAQ. This CDR3 is 16 amino acids long. In DNA, the CDR3 is TGTGCCAGCAGCTTAGGAGCCGGGACAGGGGCTGAAAAACTGTTTTTT. Translated: CASSLGAGTGAEKLFF.

V gene TRBV21-1 combines with J gene TRBJ2-7; TRBD2, as called in the table, went unchecked against the DNA. TRBV21-1 is given as a pseudogene. This CDR3 spans 14 amino acids. As DNA, the CDR3 is TGTGCCAGCAGCAAAGGGAAACGGGGGGGTGAGCAGTACTTC. It encodes CASSKGKRGGEQYF.

The V gene is TRBV7-9, the J gene TRBJ2-7; 8 bases line up with TRBD1. V dropped 4 bases and J dropped 5; count of bases not matched to a gene: 4. This CDR3 comprises 13 residues. CDR1 and CDR2 from the germline V gene are SEHNR and FQNEAQ (reference sequence). The chain's CDR3 is CASSSTGVNEQYF. The CDR3 DNA is TGTGCCAGCAGCTCGACAGGGGTCAACGAGCAGTACTTC.

The J gene is TRBJ2-5, the V gene TRBV15; weak D call: TRBD2 (6 bases). V gave up 0 bases and J gave up 5 bases, with 16 bases separating them. The CDR3 is 16 residues long. CDR1 and CDR2 (germline): LNHNV, YYDKDF (reference sequence). CDR3 in DNA: TGTGCCACCAGCAGAGATGAACCCAGCGGGTGGGAGACCCAGTACTTC. It codes for CATSRDEPSGWETQYF.

V and J are TRBV18 and TRBJ2-5; 9 nucleotides match TRBD2. The CDR3 runs 17 residues. The ends lost 4 bases at V and 7 bases at J; junction bases unmatched: 16. Germline V lookup: CDR1 KGHSH, CDR2 LQKENI. CDR3 coding DNA: TGTGCCAGCTCACAAACGAGCGGGGGGATAACCCCGGGGACCCAGTACTTC. This gives the protein CASSQTSGGITPGTQYF.

The chain is built from TRBV23-1 and TRBJ2-7; TRBD2 is a possible D gene (6 bases). TRBV23-1 is marked as an open reading frame, function uncertain. Trimming cost V 6 bases and J 2 bases, with 17 bases left between them. The CDR3 consists of 15 residues. DNA for the CDR3: TGCGCCAGCAGCACGCGGGACCGTAGAACCTACGAGCAGTACTTC. This codes for CASSTRDRRTYEQYF.

The chain recombines TRBV11-3 with TRBJ2-1, with TRBD2 matching 9 bases. V lost 5 bases to trimming and J lost 2 bases; unmatched junction nucleotides: 13. The germline gives CDR1 SGHNT, CDR2 YENEEA. The CDR3 is 18 amino acids. CDR3 sequence reads: CASSPGGGLAGPYNEQFF. The CDR3 bases are TGTGCCAGCAGCCCCGGCGGGGGGCTAGCGGGGCCCTACAATGAGCAGTTCTTC.

The J gene is TRBJ2-7, the V gene TRBV5-1, with D possibly being TRBD2 (5 bases). The CDR3 totals 14 residues. The V and J ends lost 4 bases and 3 bases respectively, with 14 bases between them. The germline V gene encodes CDR1 SGHRS and CDR2 YFSETQ. CDR3 in DNA: TGCGCCAGCAGCCTTCTGGGGAGCGGCTACGAGCAGTACTTC. Translation gives CASSLLGSGYEQYF.

This chain links TRBV28 with TRBJ2-7; 7 nucleotides line up with TRBD1. The CDR3 extends over 12 amino acids. The junction had 5 bases not matched to a gene; V was cut back by 5 bases and J by 7 bases. The germline CDR1 and CDR2 sequences are MDHEN and SYDVKM. The chain's CDR3 is CASSRQGVEQYF. In DNA, the CDR3 is TGTGCCAGCAGTCGACAGGGAGTTGAGCAGTACTTC.

V and J are TRBV5-1 and TRBJ2-7; possibly TRBD1 for D (5 bases). The CDR3 extends over 14 amino acids. Germline V gene data show CDR1 as SGHRS and CDR2 as YFSETQ. With 0 bases removed from V and 1 base from J, the gap between germline ends came to 8 bases. The CDR3 region is CASSLADRSYEQYF. The CDR3 DNA reads as TGCGCCAGCAGCTTGGCAGACAGATCCTACGAGCAGTACTTC.

The chain has TRBV6-1 and TRBJ2-3, with 9 bases matching TRBD1. The CDR3 sequence is 15 residues long. CDR1 and CDR2 from the germline V gene are MNHNS and SASEGT. Trimming took 2 bases from V and 3 from J; bases not matched to a gene: 3. The CDR3 nucleotides read TGTGCCAGCAGTGAAAACAGGGGGCTGACAGATACGCAGTATTTT. Its translation is CASSENRGLTDTQYF.

The chain carries TRBV27 and TRBJ1-2, with D unresolved. This CDR3 region has 13 residues. V gave up 3 bases and J gave up 4 bases, with 9 bases separating them. Germline V gene data show CDR1 as MNHEY and CDR2 as SMNVEV (reference sequence). This CDR3 reads CASSLRGTYGYTF. As DNA, the CDR3 is TGTGCCAGCAGTTTGCGGGGAACCTATGGCTACACCTTC.

The chain joins TRBV2 to TRBJ1-1; unclear D gene. Germline CDR1 and CDR2: SNHLY and FYNNEI. The CDR3 is 14 residues long. V lost 6 bases and J lost 0, with 11 bases in between. The CDR3 loop reads CASSPWQMNTEAFF. CDR3 sequence (DNA): TGTGCCAGCAGCCCCTGGCAGATGAACACTGAAGCTTTCTTT.

The chain couples TRBV6-6 to TRBJ1-4; 8 positions match TRBD1. CDR1 MNHNY and CDR2 SVGAGI come from the germline V gene (reference sequence). The CDR3 length is 13 residues. Trimming at V came to 6 bases and at J to 10 bases, leaving 7 bases not matched to a gene. The CDR3 reads CASSSGQGLKLFF. The CDR3 nucleotides read TGTGCCAGCAGCTCCGGACAGGGCCTAAAACTGTTTTTT.